This paragraph covers one T cell receptor (beta chain) sequence. The sample comes from a study of blood T cell repertoires in COVID-19. Background on the study: PBMCs, B-cell-depleted T cells, or T cells were the source of the cDNA or gDNA that made up the material.

Method: immunoSEQ multiplex PCR; TCRdb's copy keeps in-frame clones and lacks some. The sample has 300,000 to 450,000 clones, 87% seen once. Enrollees, about 18 to 89 years old, lived in fewer than 25 US areas. The TCR originated in a woman aged 25 to 39 who had recovered from COVID-19. Sequencing was performed on PBMCs or T cells enriched from blood (not recorded which).

The CDR3 protein is CASYYLAGGSYGYTF. CDR3 nucleotides: TGTGCCAGCTACTACCTCGCAGGGGGCAGCTATGGCTACACCTTC. The chain links TRBV28 to TRBJ1-2, with TRBD1 matching over 8 bases. The V gene end was trimmed by 8 bases and the J gene end by 4 bases; junction bases not matched to a gene: 12. CDR3 length: 15 amino acids. The germline V gene has CDR1 MDHEN and CDR2 SYDVKM.